This entry is about one TCR beta chain. As yet, its antigen is unknown. This entry belongs to a study of CD8 T cells in ankylosing spondylitis. Whole-study findings and limits: It appeared that ankylosing spondylitis blood was characterized by a TCR beta motif of several highly homologous variants.

V lost 0 bases to trimming and J lost 2 bases, with 5 bases between them. This CDR3 has 13 amino acids. CDR1 and CDR2 from the germline V gene are LGHDT and YNNKEL (reference sequence). Making the TCR beta libraries involved quantitative 5'-RACE with molecular barcodes. TCRdb reprocessed the 5' RACE reads via MiXCR and lists one record per CDR3 protein. The table records about 540,000 distinct CDR3 sequences, about 13% of them present only once. The gene calls are TRBV3-1 and TRBJ2-7, with unresolved D. Sequencing input: blood, either unsorted or a sorted T cell fraction (not recorded which). This receptor was obtained from a male donor with ankylosing spondylitis. CDR3 nucleotide sequence: TGTGCCAGCAGCCAAGACCCCACCTACGAGCAGTACTTC. Amino acid sequence: CASSQDPTYEQYF.